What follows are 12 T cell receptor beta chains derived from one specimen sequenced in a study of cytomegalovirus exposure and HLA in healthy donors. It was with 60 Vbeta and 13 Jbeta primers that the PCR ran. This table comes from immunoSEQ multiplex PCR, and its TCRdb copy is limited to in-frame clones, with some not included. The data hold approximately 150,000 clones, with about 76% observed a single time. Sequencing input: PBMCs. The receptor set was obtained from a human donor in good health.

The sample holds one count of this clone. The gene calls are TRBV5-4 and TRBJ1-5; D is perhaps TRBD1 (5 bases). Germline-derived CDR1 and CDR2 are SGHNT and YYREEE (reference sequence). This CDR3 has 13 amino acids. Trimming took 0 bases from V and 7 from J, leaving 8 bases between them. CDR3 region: CASSLGKGQPQHF. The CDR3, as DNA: TGTGCCAGCAGCTTGGGGAAGGGGCAGCCCCAGCATTTT.

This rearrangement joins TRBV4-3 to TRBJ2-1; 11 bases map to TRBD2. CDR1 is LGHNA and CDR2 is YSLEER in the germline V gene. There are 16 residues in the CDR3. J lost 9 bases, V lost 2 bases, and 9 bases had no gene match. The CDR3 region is CASSQPGTSGDLEQFF. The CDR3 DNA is TGCGCCAGCAGCCAACCCGGGACTAGCGGAGATCTTGAGCAGTTCTTC.

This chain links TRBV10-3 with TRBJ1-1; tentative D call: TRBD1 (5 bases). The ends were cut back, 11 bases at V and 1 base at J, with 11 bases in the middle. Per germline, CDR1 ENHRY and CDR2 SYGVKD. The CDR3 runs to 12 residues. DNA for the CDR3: TGTGCCGTCCGGACACAGAACACTGAAGCTTTCTTT. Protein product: CAVRTQNTEAFF.

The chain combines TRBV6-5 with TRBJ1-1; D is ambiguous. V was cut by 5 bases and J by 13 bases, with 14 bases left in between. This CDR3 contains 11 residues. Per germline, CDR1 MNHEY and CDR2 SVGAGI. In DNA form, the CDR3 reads TGTGCCAGCAGTCGCGGGGTGGAGGTTTTCTTT. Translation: CASSRGVEVFF.

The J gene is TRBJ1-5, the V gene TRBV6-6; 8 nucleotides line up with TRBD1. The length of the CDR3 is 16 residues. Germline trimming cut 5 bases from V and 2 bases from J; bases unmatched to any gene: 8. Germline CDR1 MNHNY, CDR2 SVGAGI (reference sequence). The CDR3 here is CASSQRQGPGNQPQHF. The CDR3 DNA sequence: TGTGCCAGCAGTCAGCGACAGGGGCCGGGCAATCAGCCCCAGCATTTT.

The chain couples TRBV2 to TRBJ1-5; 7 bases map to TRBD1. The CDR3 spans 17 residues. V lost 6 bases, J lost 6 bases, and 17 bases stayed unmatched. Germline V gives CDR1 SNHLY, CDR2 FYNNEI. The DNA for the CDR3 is TGTGCCAGCAGCCTACCCGGACAGGAAAGGATGCTTCAGCCCCAGCATTTT. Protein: CASSLPGQERMLQPQHF. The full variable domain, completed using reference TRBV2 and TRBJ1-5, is EPEVTQTPSHQVTQMGQEVILRCVPISNHLYFYWYRQILGQKVEFLVSFYNNEISEKSEIFDDQFSVERPDGSNFTLKIRSTKLEDSAMYFCASSLPGQERMLQPQHFGDGTRLSIL.

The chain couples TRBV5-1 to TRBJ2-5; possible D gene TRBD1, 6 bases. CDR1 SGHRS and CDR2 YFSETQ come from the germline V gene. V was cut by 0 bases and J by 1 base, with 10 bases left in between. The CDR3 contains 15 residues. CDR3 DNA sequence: TGCGCCAGCAGCTTGGGAGGGGGATTCCAAGAGACCCAGTACTTC. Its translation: CASSLGGGFQETQYF.

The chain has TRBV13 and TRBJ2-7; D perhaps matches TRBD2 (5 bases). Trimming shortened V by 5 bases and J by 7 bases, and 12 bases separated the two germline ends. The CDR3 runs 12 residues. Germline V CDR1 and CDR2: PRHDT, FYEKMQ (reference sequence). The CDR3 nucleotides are TGTGCCAGCAGCCGGACTGCCGGGGAGCAGTACTTC. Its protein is CASSRTAGEQYF. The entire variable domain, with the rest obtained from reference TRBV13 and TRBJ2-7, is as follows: AAGVIQSPRHLIKEKRETATLKCYPIPRHDTVYWYQQGPGQDPQFLISFYEKMQSDKGSIPDRFSAQQFSDYHSELNMSSLELGDSALYFCASSRTAGEQYFGPGTRLTVT.

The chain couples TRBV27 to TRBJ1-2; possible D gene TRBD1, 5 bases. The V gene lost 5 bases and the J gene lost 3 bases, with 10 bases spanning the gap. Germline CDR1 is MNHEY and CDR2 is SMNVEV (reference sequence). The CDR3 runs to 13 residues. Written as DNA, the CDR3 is TGTGCCAGCAGTAAGACAGCTTACTATGGCTACACCTTC. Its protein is CASSKTAYYGYTF.

The CDR3 here is CASSLRPRGSGQETQYF. CDR3 nucleotides: TGTGCCAGCAGCTTACGCCCAAGGGGTAGCGGGCAAGAGACCCAGTACTTC. The rearrangement links TRBV7-6 to TRBJ2-5; TRBD2 agrees at 7 bases. Per the germline V gene, CDR1 is SGHVS and CDR2 is FNYEAQ. The CDR3 is 17 amino acids. V was pared by 2 bases and J by 2 bases, with 11 bases of the junction left unmatched.

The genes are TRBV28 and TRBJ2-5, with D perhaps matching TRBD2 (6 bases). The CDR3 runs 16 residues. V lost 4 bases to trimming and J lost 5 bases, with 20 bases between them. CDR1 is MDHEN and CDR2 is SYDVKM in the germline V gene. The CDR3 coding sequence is TGTGCCAGCAGTTCCCTTGCTAGCGCGATTGCGGAGACCCAGTACTTC. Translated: CASSSLASAIAETQYF. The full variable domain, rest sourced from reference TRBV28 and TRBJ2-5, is DVKVTQSSRYLVKRTGEKVFLECVQDMDHENMFWYRQDPGLGLRLIYFSYDVKMKEKGDIPEGYSVSREKKERFSLILESASTNQTSMYLCASSSLASAIAETQYFGPGTRLLVL.

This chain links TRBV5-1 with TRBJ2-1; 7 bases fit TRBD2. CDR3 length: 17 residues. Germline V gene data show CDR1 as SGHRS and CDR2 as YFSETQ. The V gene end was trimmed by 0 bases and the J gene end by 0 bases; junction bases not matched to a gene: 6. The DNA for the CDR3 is TGCGCCAGCAGCTTGGTGTCTAGCGGCAGCTCCTACAATGAGCAGTTCTTC. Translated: CASSLVSSGSSYNEQFF.